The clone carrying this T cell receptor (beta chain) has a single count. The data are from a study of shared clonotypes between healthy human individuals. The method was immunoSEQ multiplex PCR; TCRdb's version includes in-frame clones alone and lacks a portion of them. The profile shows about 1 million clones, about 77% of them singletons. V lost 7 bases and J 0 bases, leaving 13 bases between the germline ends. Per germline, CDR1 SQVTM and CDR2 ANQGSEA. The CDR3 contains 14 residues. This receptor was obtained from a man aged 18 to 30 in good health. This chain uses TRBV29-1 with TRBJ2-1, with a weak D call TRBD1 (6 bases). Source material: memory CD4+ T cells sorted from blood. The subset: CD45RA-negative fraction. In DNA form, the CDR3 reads TGCAGCGCCGGACAGTCGAGCTCCTACAATGAGCAGTTCTTC. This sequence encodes CSAGQSSSYNEQFF.